The rows below give T cell receptor beta chains drawn from one sample of a study of T cells in localized non-small cell lung cancer. Clones were sequenced by immunoSEQ multiplex PCR, and TCRdb holds only the in-frame ones, with some missing. The data show around 30,000 clones, 90% to 95% seen once. This specimen was peripheral blood, taken before any cancer treatment. These receptors were taken from a woman aged 35 to 75 with stage I lung adenocarcinoma. Both conserved end residues are part of each CDR3. D genes are given only for firm matches. Size is omitted from some rows. Given values are once, few, many or a class for expanded clones.

clone_size,d_call,v_call,j_call,cdr3_aa,cdr3_nt
once,NA,TRBV5-1,TRBJ2-7,CASSSGGSLYEQYF,TGCGCCAGCAGCTCGGGTGGGAGTCTCTACGAGCAGTACTTC
once,TRBD1,TRBV4-2,TRBJ2-1,CASSQDRTGAGMNEQFF,TGTGCCAGCAGCCAAGATAGGACAGGGGCTGGGATGAATGAGCAGTTCTTC
NA,NA,TRBV5-4,TRBJ1-2,CASSSSKGQDYGYTF,TGTGCCAGCAGCTCCTCCAAGGGACAAGACTATGGCTACACCTTC
NA,NA,TRBV18,TRBJ1-2,CASSPMTRSNYGYTF,TGTGCCAGCTCACCAATGACAAGATCTAACTATGGCTACACCTTC
NA,TRBD2,TRBV19,TRBJ2-3,CASSGLAGLGTDTQYF,TGTGCCAGTAGTGGTCTAGCGGGATTAGGCACAGATACGCAGTATTTT
NA,NA,TRBV5-1,TRBJ2-1,CASSQDSGIFSYNEQFF,TGCGCCAGCAGCCAGGACTCCGGGATTTTCTCCTACAATGAGCAGTTCTTC
NA,NA,TRBV18,TRBJ2-7,CASSPLRDLLDEQYF,TGTGCCAGCTCACCACTAAGGGACCTTCTCGACGAGCAGTACTTC
NA,TRBD1,TRBV5-4,TRBJ1-2,CASIDRGGYGYTF,TGTGCCAGCATCGACAGGGGAGGCTATGGCTACACCTTC
NA,NA,TRBV15,TRBJ1-5,CATSRGYGNSNQPQHF,TGTGCCACCAGCAGAGGGTACGGGAATAGCAATCAGCCCCAGCATTTT
few,NA,TRBV5-1,TRBJ1-1,CASSLVTGATEAFF,TGCGCCAGCAGCTTGGTCACGGGCGCCACTGAAGCTTTCTTT
once,NA,TRBV19,TRBJ2-2,CASRPTGVAGELFF,TGTGCCAGTAGGCCTACTGGGGTTGCGGGGGAGCTGTTTTTT
NA,NA,TRBV7-2,TRBJ1-3,CASSLDPLGGMSGNTIYF,TGTGCCAGCAGCTTAGATCCGTTGGGGGGTATGTCTGGAAACACCATATATTTT
NA,NA,TRBV21-1,TRBJ2-5,CASSKWKGQGFQETQYF,TGTGCCAGCAGCAAATGGAAGGGACAGGGGTTCCAAGAGACCCAGTACTTC
NA,TRBD2,TRBV29-1,TRBJ2-3,CSVDLRTSGSTDTQYF,TGCAGCGTCGACTTAAGGACTAGCGGGAGCACAGATACGCAGTATTTT
NA,NA,TRBV7-6,TRBJ2-3,CASSLEGVAGATQYF,TGTGCCAGCAGCTTAGAGGGCGTGGCGGGGGCTACGCAGTATTTT
NA,NA,TRBV14,TRBJ1-2,CASSPFRGAGNYGYTF,TGTGCCAGCAGCCCCTTTAGGGGGGCCGGAAACTATGGCTACACCTTC
NA,NA,TRBV18,TRBJ1-6,CASSPGLRNSPLHF,TGTGCCAGCTCACCAGGGCTCCGAAATTCACCCCTCCACTTT
NA,NA,TRBV2,TRBJ2-5,CASSGNREETQYF,TGTGCCAGCAGTGGTAACAGAGAGGAGACCCAGTACTTC
NA,TRBD1,TRBV7-9,TRBJ1-2,CASSPRGRGPNGYTF,TGTGCCAGCAGCCCCAGAGGCAGGGGGCCAAATGGCTACACCTTC
NA,NA,TRBV6-5,TRBJ2-7,CASSSGGDSYEQYF,TGTGCCAGCAGCTCCGGCGGGGATTCCTACGAGCAGTACTTC
NA,NA,TRBV9,TRBJ2-7,CASSLRSVGAYEQYF,TGTGCCAGCAGCCTGCGGAGCGTGGGAGCCTACGAGCAGTACTTC
NA,TRBD2,TRBV7-3,TRBJ2-1,CASSTRTGTSGRDEQFF,TGTGCCAGCAGCACCCGTACCGGGACTAGCGGGAGAGATGAGCAGTTCTTC
NA,NA,TRBV4-2,TRBJ2-2,CASSQEGRDSFTGELFF,TGTGCCAGCAGCCAAGAAGGACGGGATAGTTTTACCGGGGAGCTGTTTTTT
NA,NA,TRBV7-2,TRBJ2-3,CASSLVAYTDTQYF,TGTGCCAGCAGCTTAGTGGCCTACACAGATACGCAGTATTTT
NA,NA,TRBV15,TRBJ2-2,CATSRDSLPGRELFF,TGTGCCACCAGCAGAGATAGCCTGCCAGGGAGGGAGCTGTTTTTT